This record looks at one TCR beta chain sequence and its context. Its matching antigen is unknown. This record comes from a study of monozygotic twins with cystic fibrosis. Broader study findings: No link emerged between shared CDR3 counts and age, concordance or severity. Monozygotic CF twin pairs shared significantly more nucleotide-identical clonotypes than unrelated CF individuals did. V usage most resembled the co-twin in 13 of 16 pairs. Median Simpson clonality of 0.0095 suggested naive T cells predominated.

Clones were read by immunoSEQ multiplex PCR, and TCRdb kept only the in-frame ones, dropping some. In the table there are some 20,000 clones, approximately 96% of which are singletons. This CDR3 spans 16 amino acids. Germline V lookup: CDR1 SGHDT, CDR2 YYEEEE. V lost 4 bases and J lost 5; bases outside the gene matches: 14. The receptor's source is a woman under 40 with cystic fibrosis. V is TRBV5-6 and J is TRBJ2-7; 8 nucleotides match TRBD1. Sequences were obtained from blood. The CDR3 is CASSPQMDRDFNEQYF. CDR3 DNA sequence: TGTGCCAGCAGCCCTCAAATGGACAGGGATTTCAACGAGCAGTACTTC. The full variable domain, its missing parts supplied by reference TRBV5-6 and TRBJ2-7, is DAGVTQSPTHLIKTRGQQVTLRCSPKSGHDTVSWYQQALGQGPQFIFQYYEEEERQRGNFPDRFSGHQFPNYSSELNVNALLLGDSALYLCASSPQMDRDFNEQYFGPGTRLTVT.